Detailed here is one TCR beta chain. Its specificity is not known. Trimming pared 3 bases from V and 4 bases from J, leaving 13 bases between. Per germline, CDR1 MNHEY and CDR2 SMNVEV (reference sequence). The CDR3 covers 14 residues. The library was made from cDNA and included unique molecular identifiers. TCRdb used MiXCR to reprocess the PCR reads, holding one entry per CDR3 protein. The sample contains about 760,000 distinct CDR3 sequences, roughly 30% of which appear only once. The data were taken from a study of post-analysis software for immune sequencing data. The study, taken as a whole, reports: There were a few TRBV segments more frequent in patients than controls, and TRBV5-6, TRBV5-1 and TRBV20-1 were among them.

The chain has TRBV27 and TRBJ2-7; D possibly corresponds to TRBD2 (5 bases). The sample consisted of blood. The receptor was derived from a girl between 5 and 17 years old with multiple sclerosis. The CDR3 spells CASSFRGSGYEQYF. CDR3 nucleotide sequence: TGTGCCAGCAGTTTCCGGGGATCGGGATACGAGCAGTACTTC.